A single sample gave rise to the 21 T cell receptor beta chains below, sequenced in a study of blood T cell repertoires in COVID-19. Assay used: immunoSEQ multiplex PCR; TCRdb lists only in-frame clones, some missing. The top ten hold roughly 1% of the sample, which has 350,000 to 400,000 clones, 80% to 90% seen once. The sample comprised PBMCs or T cells enriched from blood (not recorded which). The receptors shown here come from a man between 18 and 35 years old who had recovered from COVID-19.

This clone occurred a few times. The chain uses TRBV29-1 and TRBJ1-1, with D perhaps TRBD1 (5 bases). CDR1 SQVTM and CDR2 ANQGSEA come from the germline V gene. The CDR3 extends over 12 amino acids. V gave up 6 bases and J gave up 5 bases, with 13 bases separating them. The DNA of the CDR3 is TGCAGCGTGGGTCTAAAGGGGACTGAAGCTTTCTTT. Protein sequence: CSVGLKGTEAFF.

The rearrangement links TRBV11-2 to TRBJ2-2, with TRBD1 matching 7 bases. The CDR3 runs 16 residues. Germline CDR1 and CDR2: SGHAT and FQNNGV. V lost 4 bases and J lost 2; bases outside the gene matches: 7. CDR3 region: CASSSGSGGNTGELFF. The CDR3 DNA reads as TGTGCCAGCAGCTCCGGCTCAGGGGGAAACACCGGGGAGCTGTTTTTT.

The chain is built from TRBV19 and TRBJ2-4, with 8 bases identical to TRBD1. The CDR3 is 22 amino acids. The germline V gene encodes CDR1 LNHDA and CDR2 SQIVND (reference sequence). V lost 4 bases to trimming and J lost 1 base; unmatched junction nucleotides: 24. Here the CDR3 reads CASSTSPGRGTGGGRAKNIQYF. CDR3 coding DNA: TGTGCCAGTAGTACGAGCCCCGGTAGAGGGACAGGAGGCGGTAGGGCCAAAAACATTCAGTACTTC.

This chain joins TRBV9 and TRBJ2-1, with TRBD2 as a possible D gene (5 bases). The CDR3 is made up of 15 amino acids. V was clipped by 6 bases and J by 0 bases, with 13 bases between them. CDR1 and CDR2 (germline): SGDLS, YYNGEE. Written as DNA, the CDR3 is TGTGCCAGCACCCCGGCGAGCGGCTCCTACAATGAGCAGTTCTTC. It encodes CASTPASGSYNEQFF.

This chain connects TRBV6-5 to TRBJ1-2, with TRBD1 matching 9 bases. The V gene end was trimmed by 6 bases and the J gene end by 7 bases; junction bases not matched to a gene: 9. Germline V CDR1 and CDR2: MNHEY, SVGAGI. This CDR3 is built from 14 residues. DNA of the CDR3: TGTGCCAGCAGCCGGTGGACAGGGGAAGGTGGCTACACCTTC. Translated, it gives CASSRWTGEGGYTF.

On this clone itself: This same CDR3 is encoded by further DNA sequences in the sample. The chain has TRBV12-3 or TRBV12-4 and TRBJ1-2; D is unclear. CDR3 length: 11 amino acids. V lost 1 base and J lost 7, with 4 bases in between. The CDR3 region is CASSLGGGYTF. The CDR3 bases are TGTGCCAGCAGTTTAGGCGGTGGCTACACCTTC.

The chain combines TRBV7-9 with TRBJ2-5; no firm D call. From germline, CDR1 is SEHNR and CDR2 FQNEAQ (reference sequence). This CDR3 is built from 14 residues. Deletions cut 0 bases from V and 1 base from J, with 6 bases between. DNA of the CDR3: TGTGCCAGCAGCTTAGCGGCACCCCAAGAGACCCAGTACTTC. It codes for CASSLAAPQETQYF. Full variable domain (missing parts from reference TRBV7-9 and TRBJ2-5): DTGVSQNPRHKITKRGQNVTFRCDPISEHNRLYWYRQTLGQGPEFLTYFQNEAQLEKSRLLSDRFSAERPKGSFSTLEIQRTEQGDSAMYLCASSLAAPQETQYFGPGTRLLVL.

The chain is built from TRBV6-5 and TRBJ2-3; 7 bases line up with TRBD1. V lost 0 bases and J lost 4; bases outside the gene matches: 4. Per the germline V gene, CDR1 is MNHEY and CDR2 is SVGAGI. The CDR3 loop spans 15 amino acids. For the CDR3, the DNA is TGTGCCAGCAGTTACTCGGGACAGAAATCAGATACGCAGTATTTT. This gives the protein CASSYSGQKSDTQYF.

CDR3: CASSRVAGNSPLHF. DNA of the CDR3: TGTGCCAGCAGCCGAGTAGCTGGTAATTCACCCCTCCACTTT. This chain uses TRBV3-1 (or the pseudogene TRBV3-2) with TRBJ1-6; D unclear. Germline CDR1 LGHDT, CDR2 YNNKEL (reference sequence). CDR3 length equals 14 residues. Trimming removed 4 bases from V and 6 bases from J, with 10 bases in between.

The chain couples TRBV7-8 to TRBJ2-1, with TRBD2 identical over 9 bases. In germline, CDR1 is SGHVS, CDR2 FQNEAQ. J was trimmed by 5 bases and V by 3 bases; bases with no gene match: 11. The CDR3 extends over 17 amino acids. CDR3 in amino acids: CASSLDRLAEINNEQFF. The DNA for the CDR3 is TGTGCCAGCAGCTTGGACCGACTAGCGGAGATAAACAATGAGCAGTTCTTC.

The genes are TRBV19 and TRBJ2-7; tentatively, D is TRBD2 (6 bases). The germline gives CDR1 LNHDA, CDR2 SQIVND (reference sequence). V was trimmed by 4 bases and J by 6 bases, leaving 19 bases between them. The CDR3 length is 15 residues. Written as DNA, the CDR3 is TGTGCCAGTAGTACTCCGGGGCTAGCGTTGACCGAGCAGTACTTC. This sequence encodes CASSTPGLALTEQYF.

The gene calls are TRBV11-2 and TRBJ1-5; no firm D call. Germline V gene sequence: CDR1 SGHAT, CDR2 FQNNGV. V was clipped by 7 bases and J by 0 bases, with 13 bases between them. This CDR3 is 15 amino acids long. The CDR3 DNA sequence: TGTGCCAGCATCGTACCGGTGTATAGCAATCAGCCCCAGCATTTT. It yields the protein CASIVPVYSNQPQHF.

The CDR3 region has the DNA TGTGCCAGCAGCTTGTGGGGGGGCGAGCAGTTCTTC. Protein: CASSLWGGEQFF. V and J are TRBV5-8 and TRBJ2-1, with D possibly TRBD2 on 7 matching bases. Trimming removed 1 base from V and 10 bases from J, with 9 bases in between. CDR3 length equals 12 residues. The germline V gene has CDR1 SGHTS and CDR2 YDEGEE. Based on the CDR3 plus reference TRBV5-8 and TRBJ2-1, the full variable domain is EAGVTQSPTHLIKTRGQQATLRCSPISGHTSVYWYQQALGLGLQFLLWYDEGEERNRGNFPPRFSGRQFPNYSSELNVNALELEDSALYLCASSLWGGEQFFGPGTRLTVL.

This sequence joins TRBV7-2 and TRBJ2-3; TRBD2 matches 9 bases. The ends lost 4 bases at V and 15 bases at J; junction bases unmatched: 14. CDR3 length equals 14 residues. Germline V gives CDR1 SGHTA, CDR2 FQGNSA. For the CDR3, the DNA is TGTGCCAGCAGCTCCCCCGCTGGGGCGGGAGGGGCCTATTTT. Protein product: CASSSPAGAGGAYF.

The V gene is TRBV9, the J gene TRBJ2-1, with D unresolved. Trimming took off 3 bases at V and 9 bases at J, with 16 bases between the two ends. The germline CDR1 and CDR2 sequences are SGDLS and YYNGEE. The CDR3 covers 14 residues. CDR3 in amino acids: CASSEVPSNGEQFF. CDR3 DNA sequence: TGTGCCAGCAGCGAAGTCCCCTCTAATGGTGAGCAGTTCTTC.

The chain uses TRBV19 and TRBJ1-5; D is unresolved. Germline V gene data show CDR1 as LNHDA and CDR2 as SQIVND (reference sequence). CDR3 length: 12 residues. Trimming cost V 3 bases and J 5 bases, with 5 bases left between them. CDR3 residues: CASSMRDQPQHF. The CDR3, as DNA: TGTGCCAGTAGTATGCGAGATCAGCCCCAGCATTTT.

The chain carries TRBV2 and TRBJ2-3, with 9 bases lining up with TRBD1. Germline V gives CDR1 SNHLY, CDR2 FYNNEI. J was trimmed by 8 bases and V by 5 bases; bases with no gene match: 14. The CDR3 is 16 amino acids. This CDR3 reads CASSLTAGQGSATQYF. In nucleotides, the CDR3 is TGTGCCAGCAGTCTAACCGCGGGACAGGGTAGCGCTACGCAGTATTTT.

The chain uses TRBV18 and TRBJ1-5; TRBD1 might be the D (5 bases). Germline-derived CDR1 and CDR2 are KGHSH and LQKENI. The CDR3 spans 15 residues. Trimming removed 4 bases from V and 6 bases from J, with 16 bases in between. CDR3: CASSLGSRGSQPQHF. CDR3 nucleotide sequence: TGTGCCAGCTCACTCGGTTCTAGGGGTTCTCAGCCCCAGCATTTT.

The chain couples TRBV7-2 to TRBJ2-2, with D perhaps TRBD1 (5 bases). Germline loops: CDR1 SGHTA, CDR2 FQGNSA. V shed 5 bases and J shed 6 bases, with 16 bases lying between them. The CDR3 runs 15 residues. In DNA form, the CDR3 reads TGTGCCAGCAGCCCCAGCAGTATCAGGGCCGGGGAGCTGTTTTTT. Encoded protein: CASSPSSIRAGELFF.

The gene calls are TRBV10-3 and TRBJ1-2, with 9 positions matching TRBD1. Trimming took 8 bases from V and 7 from J; bases not matched to a gene: 5. Germline assignment: CDR1 ENHRY and CDR2 SYGVKD. The CDR3 totals 12 residues. CDR3 residues: CAISGQGSGYTF. The CDR3 coding sequence is TGTGCCATCTCGGGACAGGGTTCTGGCTACACCTTC.

The V call is TRBV12-3 or TRBV12-4, the J call TRBJ2-1; D perhaps matches TRBD2 (5 bases). This CDR3 has 12 residues. V lost 10 bases and J lost 8, with 15 bases in between. This CDR3 is CAIGVLLYEQFF. The CDR3 coding sequence is TGTGCCATCGGGGTTTTGTTATATGAGCAGTTCTTC.